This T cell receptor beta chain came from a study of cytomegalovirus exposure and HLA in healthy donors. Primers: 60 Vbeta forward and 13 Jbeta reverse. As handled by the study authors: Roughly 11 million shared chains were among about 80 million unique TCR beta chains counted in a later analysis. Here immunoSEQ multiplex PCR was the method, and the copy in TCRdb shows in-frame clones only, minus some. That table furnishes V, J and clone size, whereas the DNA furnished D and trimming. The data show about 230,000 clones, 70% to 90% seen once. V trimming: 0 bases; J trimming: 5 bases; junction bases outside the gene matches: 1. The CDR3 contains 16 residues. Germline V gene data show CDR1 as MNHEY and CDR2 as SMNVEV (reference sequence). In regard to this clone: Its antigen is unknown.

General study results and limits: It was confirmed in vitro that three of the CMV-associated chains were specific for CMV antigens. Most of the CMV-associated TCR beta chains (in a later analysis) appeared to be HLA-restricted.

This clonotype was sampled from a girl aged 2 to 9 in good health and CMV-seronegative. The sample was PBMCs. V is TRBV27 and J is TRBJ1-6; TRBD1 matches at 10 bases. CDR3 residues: CASSLSGTGDNSPLHF. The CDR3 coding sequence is TGTGCCAGCAGTTTATCGGGGACAGGGGATAATTCACCCCTCCACTTT.